Listed below are T cell receptor beta chains from one sample, sequenced in a study of regulatory T cells in long-lasting Graves disease. TCRdb re-derived calls from the multiplex PCR reads in MiXCR, one entry per CDR3 protein. The sample shows a few hundred thousand distinct CDR3 sequences, about a sixth of them seen only once. These same records also appear under a second study, on T cells in Graves' hyperthyroidism and ophthalmopathy.

The sequencing here drew on peripheral blood mononuclear cells (PBMCs), taken at new diagnosis, from a patient treated with antithyroid drugs. These receptors were obtained from a woman aged 18-29 years with Graves disease. CDR3s include the opening cysteine and the closing phenylalanine or tryptophan. A D gene is named only where the DNA matches it firmly. Clone size is stated in some rows and not others, as once, few, many or a class when expanded.

d_gene: NA
v_gene: TRBV18
len: 14
j_gene: TRBJ1-1
abundance: many
CDR3aa: CASSPGSWNTEAFF
CDR3nt: TGTGCCAGCTCACCGGGGTCTTGGAACACTGAAGCTTTCTTT

d_gene: TRBD2
v_gene: TRBV6-1
len: 16
j_gene: TRBJ2-1
abundance: once
CDR3aa: CASSAASGKGVNEQFF
CDR3nt: TGTGCCAGCAGCGCAGCGAGCGGGAAGGGTGTAAATGAGCAGTTCTTC

d_gene: NA
v_gene: TRBV28
len: 16
j_gene: TRBJ2-2
abundance: many
CDR3aa: CASSLILGQATGELFF
CDR3nt: TGTGCCAGCAGTTTAATTCTGGGTCAAGCCACCGGGGAGCTGTTTTTT

d_gene: NA
v_gene: TRBV5-1
len: 16
j_gene: TRBJ1-5
abundance: NA
CDR3aa: CASSWGDGGSNQPQHF
CDR3nt: TGCGCCAGCAGCTGGGGAGATGGGGGGTCCAATCAGCCCCAGCATTTT

d_gene: NA
v_gene: TRBV12-3/TRBV12-4
len: 16
j_gene: TRBJ2-1
abundance: NA
CDR3aa: CASSFDGGSSYNEQFF
CDR3nt: TGTGCCAGCAGTTTCGATGGCGGTTCCTCCTACAATGAGCAGTTCTTC

d_gene: NA
v_gene: TRBV7-9
len: 13
j_gene: TRBJ1-1
abundance: many
CDR3aa: CASIGRGNTEAFF
CDR3nt: TGTGCCAGCATTGGCAGGGGGAACACTGAAGCTTTCTTT

d_gene: NA
v_gene: TRBV28
len: 16
j_gene: TRBJ2-3
abundance: many
CDR3aa: CASSFEAGRHTDTQYF
CDR3nt: TGTGCCAGCAGTTTCGAGGCAGGGCGACACACAGATACGCAGTATTTT

d_gene: NA
v_gene: TRBV9
len: 13
j_gene: TRBJ1-1
abundance: many
CDR3aa: CASSVDDETEAFF
CDR3nt: TGTGCCAGCAGCGTAGATGACGAGACTGAAGCTTTCTTT

d_gene: TRBD1
v_gene: TRBV12-3/TRBV12-4
len: 14
j_gene: TRBJ2-1
abundance: many
CDR3aa: CASRPGQGVHEQFF
CDR3nt: TGTGCCAGCAGACCGGGACAGGGGGTCCATGAGCAGTTCTTC

d_gene: NA
v_gene: TRBV15
len: 14
j_gene: TRBJ2-7
abundance: many
CDR3aa: CATASLGKLAEQYF
CDR3nt: TGTGCCACCGCCTCGCTTGGGAAGTTAGCCGAGCAGTACTTC

d_gene: NA
v_gene: TRBV24-1
len: 13
j_gene: TRBJ2-7
abundance: many
CDR3aa: CATSALLDSEQYF
CDR3nt: TGTGCCACCAGTGCTCTACTAGATTCCGAGCAGTACTTC

d_gene: NA
v_gene: TRBV5-1
len: 14
j_gene: TRBJ2-5
abundance: NA
CDR3aa: CASSLEVEGETQYF
CDR3nt: TGCGCCAGCAGCTTGGAGGTGGAGGGAGAGACCCAGTACTTC

d_gene: NA
v_gene: TRBV28
len: 14
j_gene: TRBJ1-5
abundance: many
CDR3aa: CASSLGGSNQPQHF
CDR3nt: TGTGCCAGCAGTTTAGGTGGGAGCAATCAGCCCCAGCATTTT

d_gene: TRBD1
v_gene: TRBV6-2/TRBV6-3
len: 15
j_gene: TRBJ2-1
abundance: many
CDR3aa: CASYPIGTAYNEQFF
CDR3nt: TGTGCCAGCTACCCTATAGGGACAGCGTACAATGAGCAGTTCTTC

d_gene: TRBD1
v_gene: TRBV28
len: 15
j_gene: TRBJ2-3
abundance: NA
CDR3aa: CASLPGTGGWLAQYF
CDR3nt: TGTGCCAGCCTGCCCGGGACAGGGGGCTGGTTAGCGCAGTATTTT

d_gene: TRBD2
v_gene: TRBV28
len: 16
j_gene: TRBJ2-5
abundance: many
CDR3aa: CASSAGTSGSVETQYF
CDR3nt: TGTGCCAGCAGTGCTGGGACTAGCGGGAGCGTGGAGACCCAGTACTTC

d_gene: NA
v_gene: TRBV6-1
len: 17
j_gene: TRBJ2-3
abundance: many
CDR3aa: CASSVDRDPLGADTQYF
CDR3nt: TGTGCCAGCAGTGTAGACCGGGACCCACTTGGGGCAGATACGCAGTATTTT